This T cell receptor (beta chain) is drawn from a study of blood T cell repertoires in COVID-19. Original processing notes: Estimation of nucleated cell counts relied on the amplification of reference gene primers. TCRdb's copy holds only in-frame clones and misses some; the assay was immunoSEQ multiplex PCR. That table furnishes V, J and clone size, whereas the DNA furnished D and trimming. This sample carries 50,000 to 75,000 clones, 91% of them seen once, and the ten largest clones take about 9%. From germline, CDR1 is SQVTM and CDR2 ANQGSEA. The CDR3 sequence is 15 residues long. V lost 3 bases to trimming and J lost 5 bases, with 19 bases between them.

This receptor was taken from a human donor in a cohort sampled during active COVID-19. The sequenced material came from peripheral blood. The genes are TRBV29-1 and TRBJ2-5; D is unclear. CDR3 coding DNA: TGCAGCGTTGAGGAGAATAGGCCCGATGGGGAGACCCAGTACTTC. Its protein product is CSVEENRPDGETQYF. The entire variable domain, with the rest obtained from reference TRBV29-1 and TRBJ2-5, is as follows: SAVISQKPSRDICQRGTSLTIQCQVDSQVTMMFWYRQQPGQSLTLIATANQGSEATYESGFVIDKFPISRPNLTFSTLTVSNMSPEDSSIYLCSVEENRPDGETQYFGPGTRLLVL.